This TCR beta chain was retrieved from a study of blood T cell repertoires in COVID-19. About the study: Spain, Italy and the United States supplied samples that represented acute and convalescent COVID-19. Sources were T cells, B-cell-depleted T cells, or PBMCs; the material itself was cDNA or gDNA.

The CDR3 has 16 residues. V lost 2 bases, J lost 8 bases, and 18 bases lay in between. Germline V gives CDR1 MNHEY, CDR2 SVGEGT. This clone was seen only once. Method: immunoSEQ multiplex PCR; TCRdb's copy keeps in-frame clones and lacks some. The sample consists of about 120,000 clones, roughly 90% of them appearing once. Patients from Seattle were sampled longitudinally, starting during active infection. This sequence was found in a woman aged 60 to 75 with COVID-19, enrolled during active disease. The sequencing sample was made of peripheral blood. The chain combines TRBV6-2 or TRBV6-3 with TRBJ2-2; tentatively, D is TRBD1 (6 bases). The CDR3 loop reads CASSYLRPGVGGELFF. In DNA form, the CDR3 reads TGTGCCAGCAGTTACCTGAGGCCAGGGGTAGGAGGGGAGCTGTTTTTT.